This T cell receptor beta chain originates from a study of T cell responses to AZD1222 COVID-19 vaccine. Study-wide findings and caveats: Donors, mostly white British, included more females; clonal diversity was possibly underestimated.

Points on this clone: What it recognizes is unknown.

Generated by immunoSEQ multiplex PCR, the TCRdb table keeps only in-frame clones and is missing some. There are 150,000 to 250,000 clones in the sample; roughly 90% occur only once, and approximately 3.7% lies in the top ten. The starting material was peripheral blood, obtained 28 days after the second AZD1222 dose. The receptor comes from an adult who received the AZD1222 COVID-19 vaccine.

The CDR3 region is CAWSLDRGLEKLFF. The CDR3, as DNA: TGTGCCTGGAGTTTGGACAGGGGGCTGGAAAAACTGTTTTTT. The V and J genes are TRBV30 and TRBJ1-4, with TRBD1 matching 11 bases. CDR3 length equals 14 residues. V shed 2 bases, J shed 8 bases, and the junction held 4 bases outside the gene matches. CDR1 and CDR2 from the germline V gene are GTSNPN and SVGIG (reference sequence). The complete variable domain, with remaining parts taken from reference TRBV30 and TRBJ1-4, reads SQTIHQWPATLVQPVGSPLSLECTVEGTSNPNLYWYRQAAGRGLQLLFYSVGIGQISSEVPQNLSASRPQDRQFILSSKKLLLSDSGFYLCAWSLDRGLEKLFFGSGTQLSVL.